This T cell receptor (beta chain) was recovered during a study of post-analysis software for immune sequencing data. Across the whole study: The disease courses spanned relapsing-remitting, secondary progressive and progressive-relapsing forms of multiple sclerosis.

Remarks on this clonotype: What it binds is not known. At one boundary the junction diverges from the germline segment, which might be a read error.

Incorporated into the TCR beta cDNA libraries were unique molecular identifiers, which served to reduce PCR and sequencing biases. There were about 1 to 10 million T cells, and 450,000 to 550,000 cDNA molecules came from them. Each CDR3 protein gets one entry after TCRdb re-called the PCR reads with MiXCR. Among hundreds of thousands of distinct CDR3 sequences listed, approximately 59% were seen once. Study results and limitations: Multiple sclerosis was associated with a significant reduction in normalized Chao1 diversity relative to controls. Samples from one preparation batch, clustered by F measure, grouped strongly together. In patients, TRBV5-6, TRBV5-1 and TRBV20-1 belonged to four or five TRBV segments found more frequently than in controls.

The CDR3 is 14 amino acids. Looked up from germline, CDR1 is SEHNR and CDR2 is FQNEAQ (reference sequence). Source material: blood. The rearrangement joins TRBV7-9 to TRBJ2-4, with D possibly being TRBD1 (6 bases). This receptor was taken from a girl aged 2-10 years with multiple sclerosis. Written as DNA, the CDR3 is TGTGCCAGCAGCTTAGAGGGGGAAGGAAACATTCAGTGCTTC. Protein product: CASSLEGEGNIQCF.